Each of the 16 T cell receptor beta chains below was sequenced from the same sample in a study of T cell responses to AZD1222 COVID-19 vaccine. Produced via immunoSEQ multiplex PCR; TCRdb's table is partial and in-frame only. In the table there are 90,000 to 150,000 clones, around 89% of which are singletons. Source: peripheral blood, taken 28 days after the second AZD1222 dose. The receptors derive from an adult who received the AZD1222 COVID-19 vaccine.

V is TRBV5-5 and J is TRBJ1-2; the match to TRBD1 covers 10 bases. Per the germline V gene, CDR1 is SGHKS and CDR2 is YYEKEE (reference sequence). With 4 bases clipped from V and 6 bases from J, the junction kept 6 bases outside the gene matches. The CDR3 contains 14 residues. CDR3 sequence: CASSATGQGHGYTF. The CDR3 coding sequence is TGTGCCAGCAGCGCTACGGGACAGGGGCATGGCTACACCTTC.

The chain couples TRBV7-9 to TRBJ1-4; 10 positions agree with TRBD1. The trim removed 3 bases at V and 8 bases at J, leaving 6 bases unmatched. The CDR3 has 15 residues. Germline assignment: CDR1 SEHNR and CDR2 FQNEAQ (reference sequence). The CDR3 region is CASSLSTGGWEKLFF. The CDR3, as DNA: TGTGCCAGCAGCTTGTCGACAGGGGGCTGGGAAAAACTGTTTTTT.

The chain has TRBV7-2 and TRBJ2-1; D remains unclear. CDR1 SGHTA and CDR2 FQGNSA come from the germline V gene. This CDR3 has 14 amino acids. Trimming pared 5 bases from V and 5 bases from J, leaving 13 bases between. The CDR3 nucleotides read TGTGCCAGCAGCCCCGCAAACGGACACAATGAGCAGTTCTTC. Translated: CASSPANGHNEQFF.

The V call is TRBV30, the J call TRBJ1-2; weak D call: TRBD1 (5 bases). The CDR3 covers 14 residues. V was clipped by 5 bases and J by 6 bases, with 19 bases between them. Germline V gene sequence: CDR1 GTSNPN, CDR2 SVGIG (reference sequence). The CDR3: CAWYRDFEGDGYTF. In nucleotides, the CDR3 is TGTGCCTGGTACCGGGACTTTGAAGGGGATGGCTACACCTTC.

The gene calls are TRBV3-1 (or the pseudogene TRBV3-2) and TRBJ2-5, with D possibly matching TRBD2 (5 bases). This CDR3 has 17 residues. Germline V gives CDR1 LGHDT, CDR2 YNNKEL (reference sequence). The V end was cut by 1 base, the J end by 4 bases, with 19 bases between. The CDR3 bases are TGTGCCAGCAGCCAAGTTTTAATGAGGGTCTGGCGAGAGACCCAGTACTTC. Its translation is CASSQVLMRVWRETQYF.

This chain links TRBV6-5 with TRBJ1-1; D may be TRBD1 (5 bases). Germline V gene data show CDR1 as MNHEY and CDR2 as SVGAGI. With 11 bases removed from V and 5 bases from J, the gap between germline ends came to 18 bases. This CDR3 region has 13 residues. DNA of the CDR3: TGTGCCGGGATGGGACTGTTGAGGACTGAAGCTTTCTTT. This gives the protein CAGMGLLRTEAFF.

The chain joins TRBV3-1 (or the pseudogene TRBV3-2) to TRBJ1-3; D remains ambiguous. This CDR3 is built from 13 residues. Trimming left V 5 bases short and J 0 bases short, with 5 bases between. Looked up from germline, CDR1 is LGHDT and CDR2 is YNNKEL (reference sequence). The CDR3 reads CASSGRSGNTIYF. The CDR3 DNA reads as TGTGCCAGCAGCGGTCGCTCTGGAAACACCATATATTTT.

Here the CDR3 DNA reads TGTGCCACCAGCAGAGAATGGAAGGGACTCCTGACCGGGGAGCTGTTTTTT. Protein product: CATSREWKGLLTGELFF. The chain has TRBV15 and TRBJ2-2; tentatively, D is TRBD2 (6 bases). V was clipped by 0 bases and J by 5 bases, with 16 bases between them. The CDR3 is 17 residues long. Germline loops: CDR1 LNHNV, CDR2 YYDKDF (reference sequence).

The table lists this clone with a count of one. The J gene is TRBJ1-3, the V gene TRBV7-2, with D hard to call. The germline CDR1 and CDR2 sequences are SGHTA and FQGNSA. The CDR3 contains 16 residues. V lost 2 bases to trimming and J lost 0 bases, with 11 bases between them. The DNA for the CDR3 is TGTGCCAGCAGCTTAAGCGGGGTTCGCTCTGGAAACACCATATATTTT. Its translation is CASSLSGVRSGNTIYF.

This clone was seen a single time. The gene calls are TRBV12-3 or TRBV12-4 and TRBJ1-1; D is ambiguous. V was pared by 3 bases and J by 7 bases, with 9 bases between. The CDR3 runs to 12 residues. The CDR3 DNA is TGTGCCAGCAGTTTCAGGAGGCGTGAAGCTTTCTTT. This sequence encodes CASSFRRREAFF.

The J gene is TRBJ2-7, the V gene TRBV19, with 7 nucleotides matching TRBD2. CDR1 is LNHDA and CDR2 is SQIVND in the germline V gene (reference sequence). Unmatched junction bases numbered 5, after V lost 3 bases and J lost 0 bases. The CDR3 loop spans 15 amino acids. Here the CDR3 reads CASSIVGRLSYEQYF. CDR3 coding DNA: TGTGCCAGTAGTATCGTCGGGAGGCTCTCCTACGAGCAGTACTTC.

This chain links TRBV6-6 with TRBJ1-1; 8 positions match TRBD1. The V segment lost 7 bases and the J segment 1 base; nucleotides outside the gene matches: 8. The CDR3 length is 15 residues. The germline CDR1 and CDR2 sequences are MNHNY and SVGAGI (reference sequence). CDR3 in amino acids: CASNFLTGANTEAFF. The CDR3 bases are TGTGCCAGCAACTTCTTGACAGGGGCGAACACTGAAGCTTTCTTT.

The J gene is TRBJ2-5, the V gene TRBV28; D is possibly TRBD2 (7 bases). Trimming pared 7 bases from V and 1 base from J, leaving 16 bases between. Germline lookup yields CDR1 MDHEN and CDR2 SYDVKM. The CDR3 sequence is 15 residues long. CDR3: CASTRPRGGQETQYF. CDR3 nucleotides: TGTGCCAGCACCCGCCCAAGGGGGGGCCAAGAGACCCAGTACTTC.

The chain is built from TRBV27 and TRBJ2-7, with a weak D call TRBD1 (5 bases). Germline-derived CDR1 and CDR2 are MNHEY and SMNVEV (reference sequence). The CDR3 has 16 residues. V was cut by 5 bases and J by 2 bases, with 19 bases left in between. CDR3 residues: CASSPHLDTHPYEQYF. The DNA for the CDR3 is TGTGCCAGCAGTCCCCATTTGGACACCCACCCCTACGAGCAGTACTTC.

This sequence joins TRBV15 and TRBJ1-3; the match to TRBD1 covers 7 bases. Germline V gene data show CDR1 as LNHNV and CDR2 as YYDKDF (reference sequence). The length of the CDR3 is 18 residues. J was trimmed by 0 bases and V by 3 bases; bases with no gene match: 11. CDR3 region: CATSSSGTAFFSGNTIYF. Written as DNA, the CDR3 is TGTGCCACCAGCAGCTCCGGGACAGCCTTCTTCTCTGGAAACACCATATATTTT.

This chain uses TRBV11-3 with TRBJ2-1; TRBD2 aligns across 10 bases. This CDR3 comprises 20 residues. In germline, CDR1 is SGHNT, CDR2 YENEEA. J was trimmed by 0 bases and V by 5 bases; bases with no gene match: 16. The CDR3 protein is CASSLRRISGRTSSYNEQFF. DNA of the CDR3: TGTGCCAGCAGCCTCCGACGGATTAGCGGGAGGACGAGCTCCTACAATGAGCAGTTCTTC.